This entry is about one TCR beta chain. It lacks a known antigen. Nothing much larger sits one base from this clone, and base qualities are not available. The ViraFEST assay stimulated PBMC with viral peptide pools and then used TCR sequencing to identify antigen-specific CD4+ T cell clonotypes by expansion. After around 10 days of culture, CD4+ T cells were isolated with the EasySep CD4+ T cell isolation kit. Convalescent patients had PCR-confirmed SARS-CoV-2 infection between March and December 2020, before Alpha, Beta and Delta variants emerged in the United States. Participants received two doses of either the BNT162b2 or the mRNA-1273 mRNA SARS-CoV-2 vaccine. Roughly 1.9 million PBMC per well were cultured with around 9.8 ug/ml peptides in IMDM containing about 5% human AB serum, around 10 IU/ml IL-2 and gentamicin. Half of the culture medium was replaced with fresh IL-2-containing medium on days 3 and 7. Unless otherwise noted, each peptide stimulation condition was cultured in triplicate wells. Using Ficoll-Paque Plus gradient centrifugation, PBMC were separated from whole blood and then either used fresh or cryopreserved at -140C. The overlapping peptide pools covered the spike proteins of SARS-CoV-2 as well as those of the common cold coronaviruses HCoV-NL63, HCoV-OC43 and HCoV-229E. Genomic DNA was extracted from cultured CD4+ T cells with the QIAamp micro DNA kit.

This record belongs to a study of vaccination effects on CD4 cells after COVID-19 (dated by TCRdb to between 2021 and 2022). In the study overall: After vaccination, three convalescent patients were sampled both early (day +14) and late (day +241, +227, +161 respectively). Post-vaccine samples across the study were collected a median of 72 days after the second dose, with a range of 14 to 241. In both COVID-19 convalescent patients and infection-naive vaccine recipients, the study compared SARS-CoV-2 spike-specific CD4+ TCR repertoires from before mRNA vaccination with those from after it. A total of roughly 9 COVID-19 convalescent patients and several SARS-CoV-2-naive healthy vaccine recipients were included in the full study. Cultures from other donors in the study were sequenced with the Oncomine TCR Beta short-read assay on an Illumina iSeq 100. Results the study describes overall, beyond this receptor: Clones induced by infection and clones induced by vaccination both contracted markedly at late timepoints after vaccination, which fits with T cell responses waning over time. Limitations of the study were the small number of convalescent patients and the absence of early post-infection timepoints. Among convalescent patients, the spike-reactive repertoire after vaccination was made up mainly of new vaccine-induced clones that were largely distinct from the clones induced by infection.

The library was generated by the immunoSEQ multiplex PCR assay. TCR beta CDR3 sequencing was performed on DNA from the cultured, isolated CD4+ T cells. As for the authors' bioinformatics: Non-productive TCR sequences were removed and reads were trimmed to the CDR3 region, keeping CDR3s of at least 7 amino acids. Antigen-specific clonotypes were identified with the MANAFEST web app by comparing expansion in peptide wells against reference cultures. To count as positive, a clone had to show expansion at FDR<0.05 compared with the reference and with all other wells, an odds ratio above 5, and a frequency above 0.1% in two replicate wells. Clonotypes significantly expanded in SARS-CoV-2 spike wells and in at least one common cold coronavirus spike condition were defined as cross-reactive. CDR3 similarity was assessed by Levenshtein distance with the stringdist R package, and unrooted trees were built with ape in R 3.6.1. Entries here come from immuneACCESS through TCRdb and include only in-frame sequences with V and J called. Some clones fail to appear in such tables; in the studies checked, an unresolved V gene covers under half of the shortfall, and the cause of the remainder is unknown. Clone size and V and J calls were adopted from that table, with D and trimming inferred from the DNA. The sample table holds 11,000 to 15,000 clones, of which 75% to 80% were seen once. Roughly 26% of the sample goes to the ten largest clones.

Specimen: CD4+ T cells from PBMCs cultured with HCoV-NL63 spike peptides, collected after COVID-19 vaccination. The sample's cell subset or site, from its label and the paper: HCoV-NL63 spike overlapping peptide pool stimulation. The receptor's source is a human donor who had a prior SARS-CoV-2 infection.

CDR3 loop: CASGGQGYQETQYF. At the DNA level, the sequence is TGTGCCAGCGGGGGACAGGGGTACCAAGAGACCCAGTACTTC. Recombination linked TRBV5-6 to TRBJ2-5, with 10 bases matching TRBD1. After removal of 7 bases from V and 0 bases from J, the junction retains 3 bases not matched to a gene. The CDR3 spans 14 residues, from the cysteine through the phenylalanine. Only the CDR3 DNA is retained, 42 bases long and in frame from the first base. The CDR1 and CDR2 encoded by the germline V gene are SGHDT and YYEEEE.